This record covers a single T cell receptor beta chain. Its antigen remains unknown. This sample is drawn from a study of T cell repertoires in cytomegalovirus infection. Study-level background: Signatures in public TCR beta sequences pointed to both CMV infection and matching HLA type.

Study-level results: Across the ex vivo response, the dominant clonotypes were HLA-C-restricted CMV-specific TCR beta clonotypes.

CDR1 is SGDLS, CDR2 YYNGEE, per germline. V was pared by 3 bases and J by 4 bases, with 10 bases between. CDR3 length: 13 residues. Each CDR3 protein gets one entry after TCRdb re-called the reads with MiXCR. The table has approximately 350,000 distinct CDR3 sequences, about 35% seen once. The J gene is TRBJ2-5, the V gene TRBV9; D may be TRBD1 or TRBD2 (5 bases each). This receptor was taken from a human donor in good health (CMV status not recorded). Some clones in this sample may be carry-over from other donors' samples. The material sequenced was cultured PBMCs, taken from culture after CMV antigen stimulation. CDR3 DNA sequence: TGTGCCAGCAGCGAGAGGGGTCTAGAGACCCAGTACTTC. It specifies CASSERGLETQYF.